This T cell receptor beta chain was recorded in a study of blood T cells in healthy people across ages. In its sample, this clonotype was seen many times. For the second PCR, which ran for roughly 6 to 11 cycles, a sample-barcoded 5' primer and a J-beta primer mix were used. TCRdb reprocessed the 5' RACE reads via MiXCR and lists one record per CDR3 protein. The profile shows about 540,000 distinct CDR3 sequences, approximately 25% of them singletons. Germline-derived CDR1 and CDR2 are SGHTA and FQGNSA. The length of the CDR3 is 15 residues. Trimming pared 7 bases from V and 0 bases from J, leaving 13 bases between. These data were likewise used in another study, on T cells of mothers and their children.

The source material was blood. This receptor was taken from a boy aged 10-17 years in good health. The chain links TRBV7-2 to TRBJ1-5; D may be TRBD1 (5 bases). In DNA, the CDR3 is TGTGCCAGCAACCTAGACAGAGATAGCAATCAGCCCCAGCATTTT. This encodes CASNLDRDSNQPQHF.